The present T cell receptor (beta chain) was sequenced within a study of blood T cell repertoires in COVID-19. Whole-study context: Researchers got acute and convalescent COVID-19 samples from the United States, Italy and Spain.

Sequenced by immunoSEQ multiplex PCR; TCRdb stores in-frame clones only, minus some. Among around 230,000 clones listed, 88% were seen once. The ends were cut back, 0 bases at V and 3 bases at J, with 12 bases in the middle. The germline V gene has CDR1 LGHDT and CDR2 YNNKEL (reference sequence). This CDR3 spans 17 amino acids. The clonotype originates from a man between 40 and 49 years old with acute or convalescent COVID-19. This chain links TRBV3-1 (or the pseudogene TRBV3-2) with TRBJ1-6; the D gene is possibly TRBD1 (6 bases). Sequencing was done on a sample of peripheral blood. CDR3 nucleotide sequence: TGTGCCAGCAGCCAAGAGTTAACAGGGTACTATAATTCACCCCTCCACTTT. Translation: CASSQELTGYYNSPLHF.